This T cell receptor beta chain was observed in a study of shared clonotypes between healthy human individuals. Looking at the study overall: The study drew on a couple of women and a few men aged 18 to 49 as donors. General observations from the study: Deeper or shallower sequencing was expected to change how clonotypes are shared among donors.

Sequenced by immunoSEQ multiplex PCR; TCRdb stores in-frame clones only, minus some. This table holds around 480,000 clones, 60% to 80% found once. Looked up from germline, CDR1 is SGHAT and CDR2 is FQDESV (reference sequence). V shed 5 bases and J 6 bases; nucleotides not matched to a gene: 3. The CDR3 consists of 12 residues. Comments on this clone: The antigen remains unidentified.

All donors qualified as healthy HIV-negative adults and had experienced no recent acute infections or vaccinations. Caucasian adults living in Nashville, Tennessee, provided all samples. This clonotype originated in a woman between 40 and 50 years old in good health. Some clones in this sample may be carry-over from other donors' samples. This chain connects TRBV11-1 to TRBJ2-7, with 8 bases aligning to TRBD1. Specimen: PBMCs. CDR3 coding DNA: TGTGCCAGCAGCCCCAGGGGGCGCGAGCAGTACTTC. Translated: CASSPRGREQYF.